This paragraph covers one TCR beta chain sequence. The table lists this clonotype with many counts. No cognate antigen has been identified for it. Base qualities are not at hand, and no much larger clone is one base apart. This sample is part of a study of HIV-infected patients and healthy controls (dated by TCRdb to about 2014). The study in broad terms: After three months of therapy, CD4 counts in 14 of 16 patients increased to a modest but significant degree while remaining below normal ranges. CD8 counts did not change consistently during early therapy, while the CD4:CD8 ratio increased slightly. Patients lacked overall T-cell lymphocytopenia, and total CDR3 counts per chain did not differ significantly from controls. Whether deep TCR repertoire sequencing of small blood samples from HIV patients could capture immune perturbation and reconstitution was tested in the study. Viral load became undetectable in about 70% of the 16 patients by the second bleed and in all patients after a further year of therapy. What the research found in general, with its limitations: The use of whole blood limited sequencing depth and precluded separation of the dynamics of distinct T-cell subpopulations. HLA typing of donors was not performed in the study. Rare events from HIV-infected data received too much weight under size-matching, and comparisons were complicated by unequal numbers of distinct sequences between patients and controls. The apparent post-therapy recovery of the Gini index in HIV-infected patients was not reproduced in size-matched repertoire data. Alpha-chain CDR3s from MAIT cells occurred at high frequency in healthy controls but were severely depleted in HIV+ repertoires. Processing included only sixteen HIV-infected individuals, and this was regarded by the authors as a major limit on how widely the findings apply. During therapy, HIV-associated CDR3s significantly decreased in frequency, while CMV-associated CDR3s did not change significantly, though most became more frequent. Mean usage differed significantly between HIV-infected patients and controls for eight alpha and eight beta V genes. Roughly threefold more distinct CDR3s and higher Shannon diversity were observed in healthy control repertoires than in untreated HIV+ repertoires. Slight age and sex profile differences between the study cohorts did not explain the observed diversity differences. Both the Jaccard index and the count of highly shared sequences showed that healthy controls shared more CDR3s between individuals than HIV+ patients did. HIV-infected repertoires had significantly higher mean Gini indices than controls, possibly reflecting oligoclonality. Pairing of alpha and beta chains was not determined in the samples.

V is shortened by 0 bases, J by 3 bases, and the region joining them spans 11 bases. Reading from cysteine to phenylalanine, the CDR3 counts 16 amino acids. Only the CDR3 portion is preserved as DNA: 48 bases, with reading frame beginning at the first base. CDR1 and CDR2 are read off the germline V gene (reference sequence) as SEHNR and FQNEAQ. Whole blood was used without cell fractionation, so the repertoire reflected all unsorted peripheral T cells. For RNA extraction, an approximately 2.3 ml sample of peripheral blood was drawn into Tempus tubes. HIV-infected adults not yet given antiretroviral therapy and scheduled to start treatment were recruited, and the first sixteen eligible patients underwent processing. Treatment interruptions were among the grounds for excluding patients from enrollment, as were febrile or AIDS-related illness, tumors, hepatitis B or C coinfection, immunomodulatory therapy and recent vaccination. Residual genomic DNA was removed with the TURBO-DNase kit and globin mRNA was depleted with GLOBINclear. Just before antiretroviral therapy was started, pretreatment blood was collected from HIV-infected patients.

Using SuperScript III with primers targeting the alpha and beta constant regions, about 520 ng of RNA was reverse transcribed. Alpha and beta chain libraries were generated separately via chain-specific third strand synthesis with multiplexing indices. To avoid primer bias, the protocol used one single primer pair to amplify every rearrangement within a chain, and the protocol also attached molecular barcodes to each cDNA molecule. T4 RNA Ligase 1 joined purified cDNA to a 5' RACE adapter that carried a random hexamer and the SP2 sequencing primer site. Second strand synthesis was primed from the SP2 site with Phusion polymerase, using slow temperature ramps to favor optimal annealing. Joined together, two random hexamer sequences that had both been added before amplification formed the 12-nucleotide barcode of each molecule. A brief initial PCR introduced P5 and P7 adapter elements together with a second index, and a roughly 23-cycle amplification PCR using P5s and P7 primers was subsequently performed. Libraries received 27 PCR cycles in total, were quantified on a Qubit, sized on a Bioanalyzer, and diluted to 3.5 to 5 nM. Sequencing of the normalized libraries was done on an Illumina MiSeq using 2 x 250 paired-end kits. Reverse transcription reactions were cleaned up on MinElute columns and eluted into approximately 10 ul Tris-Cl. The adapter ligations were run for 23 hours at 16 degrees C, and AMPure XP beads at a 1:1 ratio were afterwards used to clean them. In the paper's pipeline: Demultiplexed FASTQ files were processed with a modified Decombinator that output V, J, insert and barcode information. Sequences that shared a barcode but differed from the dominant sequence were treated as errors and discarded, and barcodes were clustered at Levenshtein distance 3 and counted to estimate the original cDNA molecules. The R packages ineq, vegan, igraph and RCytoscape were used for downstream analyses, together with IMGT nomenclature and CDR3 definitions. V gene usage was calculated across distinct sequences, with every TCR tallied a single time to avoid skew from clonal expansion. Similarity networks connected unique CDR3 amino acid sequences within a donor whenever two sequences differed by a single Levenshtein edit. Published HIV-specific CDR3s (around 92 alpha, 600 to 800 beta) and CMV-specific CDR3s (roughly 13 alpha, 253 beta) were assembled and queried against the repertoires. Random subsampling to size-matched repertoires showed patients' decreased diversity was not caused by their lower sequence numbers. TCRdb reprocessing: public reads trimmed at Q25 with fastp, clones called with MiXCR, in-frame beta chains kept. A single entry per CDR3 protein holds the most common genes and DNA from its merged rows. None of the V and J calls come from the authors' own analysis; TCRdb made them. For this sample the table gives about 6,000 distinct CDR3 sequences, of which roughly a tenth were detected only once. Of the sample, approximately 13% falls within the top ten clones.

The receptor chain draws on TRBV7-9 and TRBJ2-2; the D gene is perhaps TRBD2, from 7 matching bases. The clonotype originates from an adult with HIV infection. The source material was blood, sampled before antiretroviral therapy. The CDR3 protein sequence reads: CASSLARGPDTGELFF. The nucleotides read TGTGCCAGCAGCTTAGCGCGGGGGCCCGACACCGGGGAGCTGTTTTTT.